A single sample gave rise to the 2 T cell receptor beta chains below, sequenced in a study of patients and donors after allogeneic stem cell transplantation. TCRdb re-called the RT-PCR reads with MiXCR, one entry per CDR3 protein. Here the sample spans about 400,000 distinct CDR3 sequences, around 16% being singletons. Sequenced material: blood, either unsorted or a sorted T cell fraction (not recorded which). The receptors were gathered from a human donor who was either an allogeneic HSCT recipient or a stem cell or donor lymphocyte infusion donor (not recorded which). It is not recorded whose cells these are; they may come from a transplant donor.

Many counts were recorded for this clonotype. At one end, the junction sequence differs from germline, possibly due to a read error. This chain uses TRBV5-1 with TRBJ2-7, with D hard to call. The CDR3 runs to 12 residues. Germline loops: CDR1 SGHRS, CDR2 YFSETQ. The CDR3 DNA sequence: TGTGCCAGCAGTTTACCCTCCTACGAGCAGTACTTC. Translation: CASSLPSYEQYF. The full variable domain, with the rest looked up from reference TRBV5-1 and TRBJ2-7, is KAGVTQTPRYLIKTRGQQVTLSCSPISGHRSVSWYQQTPGQGLQFLFEYFSETQRNKGNFPGRFSGRQFSNSRSEMNVSTLELGDSALYLCASSLPSYEQYFGPGTRLTVT.

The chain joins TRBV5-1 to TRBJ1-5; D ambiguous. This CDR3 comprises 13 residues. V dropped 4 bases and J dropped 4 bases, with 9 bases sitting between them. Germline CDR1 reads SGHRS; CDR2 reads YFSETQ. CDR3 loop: CASSPALNQPQHF. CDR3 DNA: TGCGCCAGCAGCCCAGCTTTAAATCAGCCCCAGCATTTT.